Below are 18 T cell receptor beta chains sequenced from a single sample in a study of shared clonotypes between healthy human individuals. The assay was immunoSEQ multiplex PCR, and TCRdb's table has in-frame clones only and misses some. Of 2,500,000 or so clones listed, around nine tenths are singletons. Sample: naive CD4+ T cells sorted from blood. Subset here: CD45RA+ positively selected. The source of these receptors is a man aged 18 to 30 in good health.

The CDR3, as DNA: TGTGCCAGCAGTTTAGTGCTAGCGGGGGGGCCGGATACGCAGTATTTT. Encoded protein: CASSLVLAGGPDTQYF. The chain uses TRBV28 and TRBJ2-3; 12 bases line up with TRBD2. The germline V gene encodes CDR1 MDHEN and CDR2 SYDVKM. Trimming cost V 2 bases and J 6 bases; bases outside gene matches: 6. CDR3 size: 16 residues.

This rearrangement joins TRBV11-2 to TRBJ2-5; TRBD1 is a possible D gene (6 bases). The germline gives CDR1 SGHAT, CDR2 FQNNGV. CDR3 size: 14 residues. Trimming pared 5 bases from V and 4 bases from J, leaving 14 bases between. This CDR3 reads CASSRDRWTETQYF. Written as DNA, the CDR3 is TGTGCCAGCAGCCGCGACAGGTGGACAGAGACCCAGTACTTC.

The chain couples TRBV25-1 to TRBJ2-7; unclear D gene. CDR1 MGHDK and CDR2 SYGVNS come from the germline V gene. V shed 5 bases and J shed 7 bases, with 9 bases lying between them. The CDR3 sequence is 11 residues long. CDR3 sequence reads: CASSNLLEQYF. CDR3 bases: TGTGCCAGCAGTAACCTCTTGGAGCAGTACTTC.

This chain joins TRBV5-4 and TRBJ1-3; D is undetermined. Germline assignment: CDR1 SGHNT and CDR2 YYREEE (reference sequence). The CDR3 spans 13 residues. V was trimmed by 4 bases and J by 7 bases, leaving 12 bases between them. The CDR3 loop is CASSLYTANTIYF. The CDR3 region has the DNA TGTGCCAGCAGCCTATATACGGCGAACACCATATATTTT. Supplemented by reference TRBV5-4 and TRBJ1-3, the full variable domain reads ETGVTQSPTHLIKTRGQQVTLRCSSQSGHNTVSWYQQALGQGPQFIFQYYREEENGRGNFPPRFSGLQFPNYSSELNVNALELDDSALYLCASSLYTANTIYFGEGSWLTVV.

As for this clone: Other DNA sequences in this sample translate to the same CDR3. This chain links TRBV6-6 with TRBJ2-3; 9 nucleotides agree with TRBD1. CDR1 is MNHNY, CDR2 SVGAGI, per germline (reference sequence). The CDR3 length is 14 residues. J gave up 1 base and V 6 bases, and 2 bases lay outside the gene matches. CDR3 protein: CASRRTGGTDTQYF. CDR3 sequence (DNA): TGTGCCAGCAGACGGACAGGGGGCACAGATACGCAGTATTTT.

The CDR3 bases are TGTGCCAGCAGGCCGACAGGGGAGAAAACCTACGAGCAGTACTTC. This gives the protein CASRPTGEKTYEQYF. The V and J genes are TRBV6-1 and TRBJ2-7; the match to TRBD1 covers 8 bases. Germline V lookup: CDR1 MNHNS, CDR2 SASEGT. V shed 6 bases and J 2 bases; nucleotides not matched to a gene: 9. The CDR3 loop spans 15 amino acids.

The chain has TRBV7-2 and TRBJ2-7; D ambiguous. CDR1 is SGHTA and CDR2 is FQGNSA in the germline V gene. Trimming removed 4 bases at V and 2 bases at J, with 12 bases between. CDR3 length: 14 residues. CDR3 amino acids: CASSSTEFTYEQYF. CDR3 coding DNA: TGTGCCAGCAGCTCAACCGAATTTACCTACGAGCAGTACTTC.

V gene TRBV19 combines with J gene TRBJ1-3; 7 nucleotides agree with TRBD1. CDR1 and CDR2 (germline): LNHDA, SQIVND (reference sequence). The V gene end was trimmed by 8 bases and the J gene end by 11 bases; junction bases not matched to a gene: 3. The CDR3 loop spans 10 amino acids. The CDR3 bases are TGTGCCAGTGGACAGGCGCCCATATATTTT. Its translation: CASGQAPIYF.

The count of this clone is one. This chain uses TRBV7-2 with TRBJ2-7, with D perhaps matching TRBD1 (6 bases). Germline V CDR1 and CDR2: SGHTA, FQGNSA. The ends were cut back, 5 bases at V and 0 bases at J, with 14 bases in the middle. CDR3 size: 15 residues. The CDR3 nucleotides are TGTGCCAGCAGCACTGGGGGCAAGAGCTCCTACGAGCAGTACTTC. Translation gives CASSTGGKSSYEQYF.

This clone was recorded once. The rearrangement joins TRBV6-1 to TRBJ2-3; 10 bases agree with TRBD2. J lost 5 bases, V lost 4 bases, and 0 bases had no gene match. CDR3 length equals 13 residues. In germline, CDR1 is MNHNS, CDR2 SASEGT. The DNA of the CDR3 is TGTGCCAGCAGTGGGACTAGCGGAGATACGCAGTATTTT. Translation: CASSGTSGDTQYF.

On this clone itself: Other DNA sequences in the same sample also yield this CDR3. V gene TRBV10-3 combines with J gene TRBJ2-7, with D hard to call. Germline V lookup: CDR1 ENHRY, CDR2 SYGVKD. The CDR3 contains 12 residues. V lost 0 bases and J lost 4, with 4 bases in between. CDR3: CAISESGYEQYF. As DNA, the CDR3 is TGTGCCATCAGTGAGTCTGGTTACGAGCAGTACTTC.

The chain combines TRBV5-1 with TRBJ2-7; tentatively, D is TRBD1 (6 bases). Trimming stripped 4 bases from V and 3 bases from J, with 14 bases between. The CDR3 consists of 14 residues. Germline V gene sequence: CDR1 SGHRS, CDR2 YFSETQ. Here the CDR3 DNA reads TGCGCCAGCAGCATAAGAGACAGGATCTACGAGCAGTACTTC. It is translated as CASSIRDRIYEQYF.

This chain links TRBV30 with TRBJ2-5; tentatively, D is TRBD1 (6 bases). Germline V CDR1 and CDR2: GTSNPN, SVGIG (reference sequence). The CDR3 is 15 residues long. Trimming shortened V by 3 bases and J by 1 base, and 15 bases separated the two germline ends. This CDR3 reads CAWSPPGTTQETQYF. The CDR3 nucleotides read TGTGCCTGGAGCCCCCCCGGGACAACCCAAGAGACCCAGTACTTC.

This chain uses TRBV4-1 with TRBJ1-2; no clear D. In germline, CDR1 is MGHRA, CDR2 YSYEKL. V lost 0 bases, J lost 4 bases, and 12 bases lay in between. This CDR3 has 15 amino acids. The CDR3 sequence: CASSQDVVGPYGYTF. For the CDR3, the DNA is TGCGCCAGCAGCCAAGACGTCGTTGGCCCCTATGGCTACACCTTC.

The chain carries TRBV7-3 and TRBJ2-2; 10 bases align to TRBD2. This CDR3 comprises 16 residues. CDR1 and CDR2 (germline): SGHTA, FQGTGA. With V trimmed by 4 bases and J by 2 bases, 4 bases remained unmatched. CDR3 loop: CASSSRTSGNTGELFF. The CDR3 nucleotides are TGTGCCAGCAGCTCCCGGACTAGCGGCAACACCGGGGAGCTGTTTTTT.

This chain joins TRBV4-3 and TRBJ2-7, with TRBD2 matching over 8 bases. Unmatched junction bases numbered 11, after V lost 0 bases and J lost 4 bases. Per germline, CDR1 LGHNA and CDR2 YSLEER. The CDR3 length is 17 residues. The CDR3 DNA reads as TGCGCCAGCAGCCAAGATTGGGGGTCTAGCGGGCTATACGAGCAGTACTTC. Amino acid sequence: CASSQDWGSSGLYEQYF.

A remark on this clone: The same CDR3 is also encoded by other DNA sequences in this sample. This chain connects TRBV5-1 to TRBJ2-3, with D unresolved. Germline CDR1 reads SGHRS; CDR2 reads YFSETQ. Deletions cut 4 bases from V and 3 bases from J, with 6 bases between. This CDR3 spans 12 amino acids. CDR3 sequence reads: CASSPGTDTQYF. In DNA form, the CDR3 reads TGCGCCAGCAGCCCCGGGACAGATACGCAGTATTTT. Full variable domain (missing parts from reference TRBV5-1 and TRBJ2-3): KAGVTQTPRYLIKTRGQQVTLSCSPISGHRSVSWYQQTPGQGLQFLFEYFSETQRNKGNFPGRFSGRQFSNSRSEMNVSTLELGDSALYLCASSPGTDTQYFGPGTRLTVL.

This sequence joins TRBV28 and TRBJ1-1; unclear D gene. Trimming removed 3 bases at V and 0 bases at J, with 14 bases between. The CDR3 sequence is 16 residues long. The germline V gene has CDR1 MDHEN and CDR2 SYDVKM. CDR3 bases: TGTGCCAGCAGTTTCCCAGCCAGCGTATTGAACACTGAAGCTTTCTTT. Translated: CASSFPASVLNTEAFF.